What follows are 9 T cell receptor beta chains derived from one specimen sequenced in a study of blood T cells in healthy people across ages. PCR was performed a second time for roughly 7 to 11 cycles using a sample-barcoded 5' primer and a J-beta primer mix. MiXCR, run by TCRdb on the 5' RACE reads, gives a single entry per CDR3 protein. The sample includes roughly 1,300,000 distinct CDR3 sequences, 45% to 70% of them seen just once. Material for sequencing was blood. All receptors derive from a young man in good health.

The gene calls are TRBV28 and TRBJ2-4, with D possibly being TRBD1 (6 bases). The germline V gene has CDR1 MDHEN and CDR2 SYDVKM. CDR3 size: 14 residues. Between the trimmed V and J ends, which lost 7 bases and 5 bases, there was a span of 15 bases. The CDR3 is CASKPPGVENIQYF. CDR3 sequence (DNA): TGTGCCAGCAAGCCCCCAGGGGTGGAAAACATTCAGTACTTC.

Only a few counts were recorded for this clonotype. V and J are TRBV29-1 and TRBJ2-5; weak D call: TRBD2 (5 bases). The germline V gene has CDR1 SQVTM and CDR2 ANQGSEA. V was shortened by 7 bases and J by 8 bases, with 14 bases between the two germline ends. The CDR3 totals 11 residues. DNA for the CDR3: TGCAGCGAACGGAGAGGGCCCACCCAGTACTTC. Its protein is CSERRGPTQYF.

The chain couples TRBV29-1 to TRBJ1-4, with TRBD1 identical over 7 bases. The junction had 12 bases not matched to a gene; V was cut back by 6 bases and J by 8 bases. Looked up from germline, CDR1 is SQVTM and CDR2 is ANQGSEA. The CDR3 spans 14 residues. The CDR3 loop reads CSVGEGASGEKLFF. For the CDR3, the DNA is TGCAGCGTAGGGGAGGGGGCATCGGGAGAAAAACTGTTTTTT.

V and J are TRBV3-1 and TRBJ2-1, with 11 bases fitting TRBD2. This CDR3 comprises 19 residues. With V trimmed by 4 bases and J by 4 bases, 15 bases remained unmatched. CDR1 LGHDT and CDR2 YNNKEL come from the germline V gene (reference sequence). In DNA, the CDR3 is TGTGCCAGCAGCCCTCGGGACAGGGCACTAGCGGGAGAGTACAATGAGCAGTTCTTC. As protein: CASSPRDRALAGEYNEQFF.

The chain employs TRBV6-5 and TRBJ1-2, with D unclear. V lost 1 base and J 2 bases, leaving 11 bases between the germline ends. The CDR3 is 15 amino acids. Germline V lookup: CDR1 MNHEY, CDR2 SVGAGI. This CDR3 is CASSYLKTVNYGYTF. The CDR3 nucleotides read TGTGCCAGCAGTTACTTGAAAACTGTGAACTATGGCTACACCTTC.

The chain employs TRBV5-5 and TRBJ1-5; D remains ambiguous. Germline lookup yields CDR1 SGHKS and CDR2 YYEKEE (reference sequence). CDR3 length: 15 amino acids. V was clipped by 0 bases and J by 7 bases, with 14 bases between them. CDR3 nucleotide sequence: TGTGCCAGCAGCTTGGTGGAGGGATTTTGGCAGCCCCAGCATTTT. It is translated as CASSLVEGFWQPQHF.

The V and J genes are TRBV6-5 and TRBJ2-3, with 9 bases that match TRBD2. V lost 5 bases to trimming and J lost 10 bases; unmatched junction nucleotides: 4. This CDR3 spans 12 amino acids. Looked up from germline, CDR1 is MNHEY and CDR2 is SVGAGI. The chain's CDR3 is CASSDLAGSQYF. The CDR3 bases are TGTGCCAGCAGTGACCTAGCGGGGTCGCAGTATTTT.

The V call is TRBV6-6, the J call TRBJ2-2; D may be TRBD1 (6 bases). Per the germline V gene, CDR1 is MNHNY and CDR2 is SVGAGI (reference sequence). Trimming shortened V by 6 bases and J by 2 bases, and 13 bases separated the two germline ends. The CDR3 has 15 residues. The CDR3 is CASRGRGGNTGELFF. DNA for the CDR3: TGTGCCAGCAGGGGTCGAGGGGGAAACACCGGGGAGCTGTTTTTT.

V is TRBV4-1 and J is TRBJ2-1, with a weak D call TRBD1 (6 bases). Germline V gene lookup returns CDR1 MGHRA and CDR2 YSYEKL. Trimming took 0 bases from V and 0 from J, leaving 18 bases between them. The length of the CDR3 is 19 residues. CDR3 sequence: CASSQDLGTSIGSYNEQFF. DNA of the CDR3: TGCGCCAGCAGCCAAGATCTGGGGACATCGATAGGCTCCTACAATGAGCAGTTCTTC.